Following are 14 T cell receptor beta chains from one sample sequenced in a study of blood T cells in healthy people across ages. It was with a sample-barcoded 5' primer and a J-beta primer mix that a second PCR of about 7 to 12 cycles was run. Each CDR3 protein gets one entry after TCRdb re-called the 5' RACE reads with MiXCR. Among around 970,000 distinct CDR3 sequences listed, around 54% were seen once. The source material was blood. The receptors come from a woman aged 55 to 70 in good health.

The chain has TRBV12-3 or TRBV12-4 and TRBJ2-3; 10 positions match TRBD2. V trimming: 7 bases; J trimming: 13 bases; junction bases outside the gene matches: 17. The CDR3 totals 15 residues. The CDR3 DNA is TGTGCCAGCATCAAAAGCGGGACTAGCGCTGATATGGAGTATTTT. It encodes CASIKSGTSADMEYF.

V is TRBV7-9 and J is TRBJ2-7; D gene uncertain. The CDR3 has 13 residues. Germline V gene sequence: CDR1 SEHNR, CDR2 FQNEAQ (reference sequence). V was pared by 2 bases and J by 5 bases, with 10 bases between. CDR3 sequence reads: CASSLSLWDEQYF. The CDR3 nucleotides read TGTGCCAGCAGCTTATCCTTGTGGGACGAGCAGTACTTC.

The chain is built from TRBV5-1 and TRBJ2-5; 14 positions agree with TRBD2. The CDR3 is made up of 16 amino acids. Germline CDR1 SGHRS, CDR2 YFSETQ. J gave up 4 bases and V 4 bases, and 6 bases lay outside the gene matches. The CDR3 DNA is TGCGCCAGCAGCACGGGACTAGCGGGAGTTTTAGAGACCCAGTACTTC. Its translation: CASSTGLAGVLETQYF. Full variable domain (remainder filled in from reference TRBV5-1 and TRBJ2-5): KAGVTQTPRYLIKTRGQQVTLSCSPISGHRSVSWYQQTPGQGLQFLFEYFSETQRNKGNFPGRFSGRQFSNSRSEMNVSTLELGDSALYLCASSTGLAGVLETQYFGPGTRLLVL.

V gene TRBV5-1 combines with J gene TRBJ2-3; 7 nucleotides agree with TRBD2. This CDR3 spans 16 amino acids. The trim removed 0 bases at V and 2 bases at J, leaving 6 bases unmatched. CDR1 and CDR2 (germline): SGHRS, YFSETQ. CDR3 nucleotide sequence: TGCGCCAGCAGCTTGGCCGCAGCGGGGTACACAGATACGCAGTATTTT. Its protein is CASSLAAAGYTDTQYF.

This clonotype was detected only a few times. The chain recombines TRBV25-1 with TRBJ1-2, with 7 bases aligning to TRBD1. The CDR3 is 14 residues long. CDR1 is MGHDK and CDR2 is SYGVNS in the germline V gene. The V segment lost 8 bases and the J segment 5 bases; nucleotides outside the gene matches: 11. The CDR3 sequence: CASSRGTDLYGYTF. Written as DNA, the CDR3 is TGTGCCAGCTCTCGGGGGACAGATTTATATGGCTACACCTTC.

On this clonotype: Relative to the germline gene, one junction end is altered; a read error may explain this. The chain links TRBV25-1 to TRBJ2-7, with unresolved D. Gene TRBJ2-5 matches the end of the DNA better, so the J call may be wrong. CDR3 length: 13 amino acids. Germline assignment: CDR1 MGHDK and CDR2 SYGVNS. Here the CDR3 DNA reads TGTGTCAGCAGAGCGAATTCTTTGGAGACCCAGTACTTC. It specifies CVSRANSLETQYF.

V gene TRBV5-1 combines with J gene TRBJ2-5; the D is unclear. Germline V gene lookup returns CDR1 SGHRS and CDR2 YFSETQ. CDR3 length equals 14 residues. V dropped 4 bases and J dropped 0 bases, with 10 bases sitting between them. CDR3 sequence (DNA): TGCGCCAGCAGCCCTGTCACTAACCAAGAGACCCAGTACTTC. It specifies CASSPVTNQETQYF.

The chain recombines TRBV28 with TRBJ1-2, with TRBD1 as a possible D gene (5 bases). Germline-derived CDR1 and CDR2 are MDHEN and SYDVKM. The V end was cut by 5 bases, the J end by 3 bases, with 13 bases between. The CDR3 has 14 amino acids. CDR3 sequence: CASSTVTVHYGYTF. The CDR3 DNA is TGTGCCAGCAGTACGGTGACAGTACACTATGGCTACACCTTC.

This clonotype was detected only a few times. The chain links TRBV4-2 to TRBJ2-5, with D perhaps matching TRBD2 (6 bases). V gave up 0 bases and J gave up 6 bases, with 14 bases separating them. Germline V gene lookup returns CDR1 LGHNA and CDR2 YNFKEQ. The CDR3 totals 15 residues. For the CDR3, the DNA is TGTGCCAGCAGCCAAGAAGGAGGCGGGACGAAGACCCAGTACTTC. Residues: CASSQEGGGTKTQYF.

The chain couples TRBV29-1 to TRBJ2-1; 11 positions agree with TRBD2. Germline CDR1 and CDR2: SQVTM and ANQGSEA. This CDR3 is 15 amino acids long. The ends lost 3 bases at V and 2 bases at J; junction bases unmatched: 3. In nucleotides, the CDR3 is TGCAGCGTTGAGTTAGCGGGAGGGCCCTACAATGAGCAGTTCTTC. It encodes CSVELAGGPYNEQFF.

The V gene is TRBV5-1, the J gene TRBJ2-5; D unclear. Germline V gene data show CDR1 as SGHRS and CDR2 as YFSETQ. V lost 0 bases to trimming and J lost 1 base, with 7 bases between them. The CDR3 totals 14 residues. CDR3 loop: CASSLAATQETQYF. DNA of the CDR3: TGCGCCAGCAGCTTGGCGGCTACCCAAGAGACCCAGTACTTC.

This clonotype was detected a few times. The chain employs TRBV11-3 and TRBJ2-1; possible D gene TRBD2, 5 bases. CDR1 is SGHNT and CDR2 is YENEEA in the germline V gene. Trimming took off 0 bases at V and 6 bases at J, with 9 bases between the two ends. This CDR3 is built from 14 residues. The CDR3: CASSLDQDSNEQFF. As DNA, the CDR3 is TGTGCCAGCAGCTTAGATCAGGACTCCAATGAGCAGTTCTTC. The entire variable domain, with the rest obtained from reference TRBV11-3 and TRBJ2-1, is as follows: EAGVVQSPRYKIIEKKQPVAFWCNPISGHNTLYWYLQNLGQGPELLIRYENEEAVDDSQLPKDRFSAERLKGVDSTLKIQPAELGDSAVYLCASSLDQDSNEQFFGPGTRLTVL.

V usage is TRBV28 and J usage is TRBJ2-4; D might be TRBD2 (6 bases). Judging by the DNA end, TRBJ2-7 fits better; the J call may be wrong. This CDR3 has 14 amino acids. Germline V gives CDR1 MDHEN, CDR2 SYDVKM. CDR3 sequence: CASSQPGTYYEQYF. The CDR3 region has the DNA TGTGCCAGCAGTCAACCCGGGACTTACTACGAGCAGTACTTC.

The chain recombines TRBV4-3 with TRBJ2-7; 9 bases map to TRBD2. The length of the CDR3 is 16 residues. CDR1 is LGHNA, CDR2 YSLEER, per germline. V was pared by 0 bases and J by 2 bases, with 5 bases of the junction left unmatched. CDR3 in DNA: TGCGCCAGCAGCCAAGATTGGACTAGCGATACCTACGAGCAGTACTTC. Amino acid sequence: CASSQDWTSDTYEQYF.